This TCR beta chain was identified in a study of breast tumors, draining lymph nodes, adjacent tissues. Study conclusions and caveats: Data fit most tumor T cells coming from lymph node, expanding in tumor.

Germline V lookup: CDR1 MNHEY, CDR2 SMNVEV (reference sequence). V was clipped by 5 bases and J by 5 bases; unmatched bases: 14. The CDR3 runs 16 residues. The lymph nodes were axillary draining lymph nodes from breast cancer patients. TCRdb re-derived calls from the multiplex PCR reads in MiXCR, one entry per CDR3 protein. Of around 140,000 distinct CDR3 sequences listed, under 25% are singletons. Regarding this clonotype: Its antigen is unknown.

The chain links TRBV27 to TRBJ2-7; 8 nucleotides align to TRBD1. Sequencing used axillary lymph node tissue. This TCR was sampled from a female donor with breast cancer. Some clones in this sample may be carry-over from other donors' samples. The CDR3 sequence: CASSPRGQGWVNEQYF. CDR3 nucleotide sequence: TGTGCCAGCAGTCCTCGCGGACAGGGTTGGGTTAACGAGCAGTACTTC.